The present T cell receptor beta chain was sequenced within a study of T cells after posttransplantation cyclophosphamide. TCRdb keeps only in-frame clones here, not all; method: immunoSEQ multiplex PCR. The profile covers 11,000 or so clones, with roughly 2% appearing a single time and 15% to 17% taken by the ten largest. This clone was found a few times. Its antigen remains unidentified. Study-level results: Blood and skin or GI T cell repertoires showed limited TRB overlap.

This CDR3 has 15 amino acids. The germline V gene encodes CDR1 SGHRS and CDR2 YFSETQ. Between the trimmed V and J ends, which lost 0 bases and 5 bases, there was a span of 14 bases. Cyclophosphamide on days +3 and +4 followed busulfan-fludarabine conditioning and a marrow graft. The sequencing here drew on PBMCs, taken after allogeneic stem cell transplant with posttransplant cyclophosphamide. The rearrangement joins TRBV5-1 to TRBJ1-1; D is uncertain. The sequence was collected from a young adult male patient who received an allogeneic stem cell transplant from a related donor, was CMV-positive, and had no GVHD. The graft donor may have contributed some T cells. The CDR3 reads CASSLVVGGSTEAFF. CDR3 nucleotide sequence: TGCGCCAGCAGCTTGGTGGTGGGAGGAAGTACTGAAGCTTTCTTT.